Each of the 32 T cell receptor beta chains below was sequenced from the same sample in a study of control samples from healthy donors and cancer patients. Assay: immunoSEQ multiplex PCR; the TCRdb copy retains only in-frame clones and omits some. The repertoire includes 150,000 to 200,000 clones, over 85% of them detected once, and about 1.4% sits in the top ten. The sequenced sample consisted of blood. These receptors were obtained from a young man in good health.

The chain carries TRBV10-2 and TRBJ1-1, with D unresolved. The CDR3 is 16 amino acids. With 7 bases removed from V and 0 bases from J, the gap between germline ends came to 18 bases. The V gene's germline CDR1 is WSHSY and CDR2 SAAADI. The CDR3, as DNA: TGCGCCAGCACCCCGGTAGGCAGCGCGATGAACACTGAAGCTTTCTTT. Translation: CASTPVGSAMNTEAFF.

The genes are TRBV5-8 and TRBJ2-3; the D gene is possibly TRBD1 (5 bases). Trimming removed 2 bases from V and 3 bases from J, with 13 bases in between. CDR1 is SGHTS and CDR2 is YDEGEE in the germline V gene. The CDR3 is 15 residues long. The CDR3 spells CASSFRGIGTDTQYF. The CDR3 DNA is TGTGCCAGCAGCTTTAGGGGCATAGGAACAGATACGCAGTATTTT.

On this clone itself: The junction differs from germline at one of its ends, possibly a read error. Other DNA sequences in this sample translate to the same CDR3. This rearrangement joins TRBV18 to TRBJ1-2; tentatively, D is TRBD1 (6 bases). Germline values: CDR1 KGHSH, CDR2 LQKENI. The CDR3 length is 13 residues. The CDR3 sequence is CASSPQGNYGYTF. The CDR3 DNA reads TGTGCCAGCTCGCCACAGGGAAACTATGGCTACACCTTC.

V usage is TRBV9 and J usage is TRBJ1-2, with D possibly matching TRBD1 (6 bases). V lost 0 bases, J lost 3 bases, and 12 bases lay in between. This CDR3 spans 15 amino acids. Germline assignment: CDR1 SGDLS and CDR2 YYNGEE. The CDR3 DNA reads TGTGCCAGCAGCGTAGAGGCAGGGGAACACTATGGCTACACCTTC. Translating gives CASSVEAGEHYGYTF.

This sequence joins TRBV6-2 or TRBV6-3 and TRBJ1-2; 7 bases match TRBD1. The CDR3 totals 14 residues. The ends lost 6 bases at V and 4 bases at J; junction bases unmatched: 8. The germline gives CDR1 MNHEY, CDR2 SVGEGT. The CDR3 bases are TGTGCCAGCAGCTGGACAGGCGGCGGCTATGGCTACACCTTC. It encodes CASSWTGGGYGYTF.

This sequence joins TRBV3-1 (or the pseudogene TRBV3-2) and TRBJ2-3; D assignment may be TRBD1 or TRBD2 (6 bases each). The V end lost 0 bases, the J end lost 8 bases, and 21 bases lay between the germline ends. This CDR3 is 17 amino acids long. Germline V gives CDR1 LGHDT, CDR2 YNNKEL (reference sequence). CDR3 in DNA: TGTGCCAGCAGCCAAGATTTTGGTGGGGGGCACGAGAGTACGCAGTATTTT. Protein product: CASSQDFGGGHESTQYF.

A word on this clone: This CDR3 is also generated by other DNA sequences in the sample. V and J are TRBV9 and TRBJ2-1; D gene ambiguous. Trimming stripped 2 bases from V and 5 bases from J, with 2 bases between. Germline CDR1 is SGDLS and CDR2 is YYNGEE. The CDR3 is made up of 11 amino acids. This CDR3 is CASSVDNEQFF. The CDR3 DNA is TGTGCCAGCAGCGTGGACAATGAGCAGTTCTTC.

The genes are TRBV7-9 and TRBJ2-2, with D possibly being TRBD1 (6 bases). Germline assignment: CDR1 SEHNR and CDR2 FQNEAQ (reference sequence). V was cut by 5 bases and J by 3 bases, with 16 bases left in between. The CDR3 covers 16 residues. This CDR3 reads CASSPIQGSHTGELFF. The CDR3 nucleotides read TGTGCCAGCAGCCCTATTCAGGGGAGTCACACCGGGGAGCTGTTTTTT.

The CDR3 DNA reads as TGTGCTAGTGGTGAGGGTAATGCGAACACCGGGGAGCTGTTTTTT. Translated, it gives CASGEGNANTGELFF. V gene TRBV12-5 combines with J gene TRBJ2-2; the D gene is possibly TRBD2 (5 bases). V lost 5 bases and J lost 0, with 10 bases in between. CDR3 length equals 15 residues. Germline V CDR1 and CDR2: LGHNT, FRNRAP. The whole variable domain, filled in from reference TRBV12-5 and TRBJ2-2, reads DARVTQTPRHKVTEMGQEVTMRCQPILGHNTVFWYRQTMMQGLELLAYFRNRAPLDDSGMPKDRFSAEMPDATLATLKIQPSEPRDSAVYFCASGEGNANTGELFFGEGSRLTVL.

The chain couples TRBV7-6 to TRBJ2-7, with 8 bases aligning to TRBD2. CDR3 length equals 15 residues. Germline-derived CDR1 and CDR2 are SGHVS and FNYEAQ. V lost 5 bases, J lost 3 bases, and 9 bases stayed unmatched. CDR3 amino acids: CASSLKRGPVYEQYF. CDR3 sequence (DNA): TGTGCCAGCAGCCTTAAGCGGGGGCCTGTCTACGAGCAGTACTTC.

In DNA, the CDR3 is TGTGCCAGCAGGGGCCTACAGGTGGGACTGTTTTTT. Translation: CASRGLQVGLFF. This chain uses TRBV6-5 with TRBJ1-4, with D tentatively TRBD1 (5 bases). The V and J ends lost 6 bases and 13 bases respectively, with 15 bases between them. The CDR3 runs to 12 residues. CDR1 and CDR2 (germline): MNHEY, SVGAGI.

This clone was seen a single time. This sequence joins TRBV6-4 and TRBJ1-2; a weak D match, TRBD1 (6 bases). Germline CDR1 reads MRHNA; CDR2 reads SNTAGT. Deletions cut 6 bases from V and 3 bases from J, with 17 bases between. This CDR3 contains 15 residues. CDR3 protein: CASSPAGRGDYGYTF. The DNA of the CDR3 is TGTGCCAGCAGCCCTGCCGGGAGGGGGGACTATGGCTACACCTTC.

This clone was counted a few times. The chain joins TRBV4-2 to TRBJ2-7; D uncertain. Trimming took 0 bases from V and 2 from J, leaving 11 bases between them. This CDR3 has 15 amino acids. Germline V gene sequence: CDR1 LGHNA, CDR2 YNFKEQ. The DNA for the CDR3 is TGTGCCAGCAGCCAAGAACTCGCGTCCGCCTACGAGCAGTACTTC. Protein sequence: CASSQELASAYEQYF.

V and J are TRBV11-2 and TRBJ2-2; 7 bases are shared with TRBD1. The CDR3 has 12 amino acids. Germline loops: CDR1 SGHAT, CDR2 FQNNGV. V trimming: 5 bases; J trimming: 6 bases; junction bases outside the gene matches: 0. The chain's CDR3 is CASSQGAGELFF. CDR3 coding DNA: TGTGCCAGCAGCCAGGGGGCCGGGGAGCTGTTTTTT.

This clone has a single count. The V call is TRBV30, the J call TRBJ1-1, with no clear D. Germline lookup yields CDR1 GTSNPN and CDR2 SVGIG (reference sequence). The CDR3 spans 12 residues. With 4 bases removed from V and 3 bases from J, the gap between germline ends came to 9 bases. This CDR3 is CAWNRLDTEAFF. The CDR3 region has the DNA TGTGCCTGGAACAGATTGGACACTGAAGCTTTCTTT.

This sequence joins TRBV24-1 and TRBJ1-5; 7 nucleotides agree with TRBD1. The CDR3 is 17 amino acids. Germline loops: CDR1 KGHDR, CDR2 SFDVKD. Trimming cost V 1 base and J 5 bases; bases outside gene matches: 10. CDR3 loop: CATSDFLDREYDQPQHF. In nucleotides, the CDR3 is TGTGCCACCAGTGATTTTCTCGACAGGGAGTATGATCAGCCCCAGCATTTT.

This clone was seen only a few times. The rearrangement uses TRBV13 and TRBJ1-2, with TRBD1 identical over 7 bases. The junction had 8 bases not matched to a gene; V was cut back by 4 bases and J by 6 bases. CDR3 length: 14 residues. Germline CDR1 PRHDT, CDR2 FYEKMQ (reference sequence). The CDR3 is CASSSPSRGDGYTF. CDR3 nucleotide sequence: TGTGCCAGCAGCTCCCCCTCCAGGGGGGATGGCTACACCTTC. The full variable domain, rest sourced from reference TRBV13 and TRBJ1-2, is AAGVIQSPRHLIKEKRETATLKCYPIPRHDTVYWYQQGPGQDPQFLISFYEKMQSDKGSIPDRFSAQQFSDYHSELNMSSLELGDSALYFCASSSPSRGDGYTFGSGTRLTVV.

The CDR3 DNA follows: TGTGCCAGCAGCTTGGGGTATTACCGAAATGAGCAGTTCTTC. The encoded protein is CASSLGYYRNEQFF. The chain combines TRBV5-8 with TRBJ2-1; no clear D. Trimming removed 0 bases at V and 7 bases at J, with 11 bases between. CDR3 length: 14 residues. Germline loops: CDR1 SGHTS, CDR2 YDEGEE.

This rearrangement joins TRBV28 to TRBJ1-2; 10 nucleotides agree with TRBD1. The V segment lost 5 bases and the J segment 3 bases; nucleotides outside the gene matches: 6. Germline CDR1 MDHEN, CDR2 SYDVKM. The length of the CDR3 is 15 residues. CDR3 loop: CASSDGTGVHYGYTF. CDR3 sequence (DNA): TGTGCCAGCAGTGACGGGACAGGGGTCCACTATGGCTACACCTTC.

This clone was seen only once. A much larger clone sits a single nucleotide away, making a read error possible. This chain joins TRBV7-9 and TRBJ2-2; no clear D. Germline CDR1 SEHNR, CDR2 FQNEAQ (reference sequence). The CDR3 loop spans 13 amino acids. V lost 1 base, J lost 1 base, and 1 base lay in between. The CDR3, as DNA: TGTGCCAGCAGCTTAGAGAACACCGGGGAGCTGTTTTTT. It codes for CASSLENTGELFF.

The rearrangement links TRBV4-1 to TRBJ2-5; TRBD1 matches 7 bases. This CDR3 contains 13 residues. Germline assignment: CDR1 MGHRA and CDR2 YSYEKL. The V gene end was trimmed by 6 bases and the J gene end by 3 bases; junction bases not matched to a gene: 4. The CDR3 spells CASRHTGEETQYF. The CDR3 DNA reads TGCGCCAGCAGGCATACAGGGGAAGAGACCCAGTACTTC.

The chain is built from TRBV2 and TRBJ2-5; possibly TRBD1 or TRBD2 for D (5 bases each). Germline V lookup: CDR1 SNHLY, CDR2 FYNNEI. This CDR3 has 14 residues. Deletions cut 3 bases from V and 5 bases from J, with 13 bases between. CDR3 nucleotide sequence: TGTGCCAGCAGTGATGGGACGGCCCACGAGACCCAGTACTTC. The encoded protein is CASSDGTAHETQYF.

The chain is built from TRBV5-1 and TRBJ1-2; TRBD1 matches at 9 bases. The J segment lost 7 bases and the V segment lost 0 bases, leaving 4 bases of the junction unmatched. The CDR3 has 14 amino acids. The germline V gene has CDR1 SGHRS and CDR2 YFSETQ. CDR3 in DNA: TGCGCCAGCAGCTTGGGGACAGGGGTTAGTGGCTACACCTTC. Translated: CASSLGTGVSGYTF.

As concerns this clone: This same CDR3 is encoded by further DNA sequences in the sample. The CDR3: CASSPGGYEQYF. The CDR3 DNA reads as TGTGCCAGCTCACCAGGGGGCTACGAGCAGTACTTC. The chain is built from TRBV18 and TRBJ2-7; D possibly matches TRBD1 or TRBD2 (5 bases each). V was shortened by 2 bases and J by 3 bases, with 5 bases between the two germline ends. CDR1 is KGHSH and CDR2 is LQKENI in the germline V gene. There are 12 residues in the CDR3.

Worth noting for this clone: This CDR3 is also generated by other DNA sequences in the sample. The chain has TRBV9 and TRBJ2-7; 10 bases agree with TRBD2. Germline assignment: CDR1 SGDLS and CDR2 YYNGEE. Unmatched junction bases numbered 12, after V lost 7 bases and J lost 8 bases. CDR3 length equals 14 residues. The CDR3 loop is CASSPGTSDIQQYF. The CDR3 DNA reads TGTGCCAGCTCCCCCGGGACTAGCGATATCCAGCAGTACTTC.

The chain employs TRBV4-2 and TRBJ1-2; 7 nucleotides line up with TRBD1. V trimming: 5 bases; J trimming: 0 bases; junction bases outside the gene matches: 9. Looked up from germline, CDR1 is LGHNA and CDR2 is YNFKEQ. This CDR3 region has 16 residues. The DNA for the CDR3 is TGTGCCAGCAGCGACAGGGCGGGGACAGCTAACTATGGCTACACCTTC. Its translation is CASSDRAGTANYGYTF.

The chain combines TRBV3-1 (or the pseudogene TRBV3-2) with TRBJ2-5; D remains ambiguous. V was pared by 1 base and J by 5 bases, with 5 bases between. Germline-derived CDR1 and CDR2 are LGHDT and YNNKEL (reference sequence). The length of the CDR3 is 12 residues. CDR3 in DNA: TGTGCCAGCAGCCAAGCGTGGGAGACCCAGTACTTC. It translates to CASSQAWETQYF.

The V gene is TRBV6-6, the J gene TRBJ2-2; TRBD1 might be the D (9 bases). Germline V CDR1 and CDR2: MNHNY, SVGAGI (reference sequence). This CDR3 is built from 14 residues. V dropped 4 bases and J dropped 16 bases, with 22 bases sitting between them. The DNA of the CDR3 is TGTGCCAGCAGTTCAGGGACAGGGCGGGAGGTACCGTTTTTT. Translation gives CASSSGTGREVPFF.

V usage is TRBV6-5 and J usage is TRBJ2-5; weak D call: TRBD2 (7 bases). Germline CDR1 MNHEY, CDR2 SVGAGI. This CDR3 region has 12 residues. The V and J ends lost 8 bases and 5 bases respectively, with 12 bases between them. The chain's CDR3 is CASSRGGETQYF. In nucleotides, the CDR3 is TGTGCCAGCTCTAGGGGGGGGGAGACCCAGTACTTC.

In DNA form, the CDR3 reads TGCACCAGCAGCCAAGTCCCTGTGAGGGGTGGAAACATTCAGTACTTC. Protein sequence: CTSSQVPVRGGNIQYF. V gene TRBV1 combines with J gene TRBJ2-4. TRBV1 represents a pseudogene. The length of the CDR3 is 16 residues.

V is TRBV9 and J is TRBJ1-1; unclear D gene. V dropped 0 bases and J dropped 2 bases, with 5 bases sitting between them. CDR1 is SGDLS, CDR2 YYNGEE, per germline. This CDR3 has 13 amino acids. The CDR3 sequence: CASSVDSNTEAFF. The DNA of the CDR3 is TGTGCCAGCAGCGTAGACAGCAACACTGAAGCTTTCTTT.

J is TRBJ1-5 and V is TRBV30; D unresolved. V lost 2 bases, J lost 3 bases, and 5 bases lay in between. Germline assignment: CDR1 GTSNPN and CDR2 SVGIG (reference sequence). This CDR3 comprises 12 residues. CDR3 sequence (DNA): TGTGCCTGGAGTTTTACCAATCAGCCCCAGCATTTT. Translating it yields CAWSFTNQPQHF.